This TCR beta chain was captured by sequencing in a study of T cell repertoires in cytomegalovirus infection (dated by TCRdb to between 2018 and 2021). General notes on the study: Alongside well-studied HLA-B-restricted epitopes, the peptide stimulations were aimed at recently identified HLA-C-restricted CMV epitopes, whose presentation resists viral immunomodulation. The HLA type of each donor mattered for the analysis, because public TCR beta signatures pointed to carriage of CMV infection along with the matching HLA type. The study at large found these results: In both this cohort and an independent cohort of several hundred donors, the cumulative frequency of public TCR beta family members distinguished carriers of CMV infection plus the relevant HLA type. The ex vivo response was dominated by HLA-C-restricted CMV-specific TCR beta clonotypes, which also provided the single most frequent clonotype in two of eight donors.

Sequencing instrument: Illumina HiSeq 1500. Clones were called with MiXCR by TCRdb after fastp trimmed the public reads at Q25, and only in-frame beta chains were retained. When rows share a CDR3 protein, they turn into one entry using the most common DNA and genes. The sample table holds 700,000 to 850,000 distinct CDR3 sequences, of which approximately 32% were seen once. The top ten clones comprise approximately 13% of the sample. On this clonotype: Its antigen target is currently unknown. No qualities accompany the bases; no much larger clone lies one base away.

What this sample's treatment or condition label stands for: in vitro stimulation with specific CMV peptide epitopes to enrich CMV-specific T cells. The CDR3 runs 17 amino acids, cysteine and phenylalanine included. Only the CDR3 DNA stays, 51 bases, in frame from base 1. According to the germline V gene (reference sequence), CDR1 reads WNHNN and CDR2 reads SYGVQD. Trimming removed 4 bases from V and 2 bases from J, leaving 19 bases between the germline ends. The rearrangement joined TRBV10-1 to TRBJ2-3; D gene: possibly TRBD1, on 5 matching bases. Sequencing was performed on cultured CD8+ T cells from PBMCs, taken from culture after CMV antigen stimulation. The sequence derives from a human donor in good health (CMV status not recorded). Some clones in this sample may be carry-over from other donors' samples. The CDR3 reads as follows: CASSVTVSGIITDTQYF. The DNA sequence follows: TGCGCCAGCAGTGTTACGGTGTCAGGGATAATCACAGATACGCAGTATTTT.